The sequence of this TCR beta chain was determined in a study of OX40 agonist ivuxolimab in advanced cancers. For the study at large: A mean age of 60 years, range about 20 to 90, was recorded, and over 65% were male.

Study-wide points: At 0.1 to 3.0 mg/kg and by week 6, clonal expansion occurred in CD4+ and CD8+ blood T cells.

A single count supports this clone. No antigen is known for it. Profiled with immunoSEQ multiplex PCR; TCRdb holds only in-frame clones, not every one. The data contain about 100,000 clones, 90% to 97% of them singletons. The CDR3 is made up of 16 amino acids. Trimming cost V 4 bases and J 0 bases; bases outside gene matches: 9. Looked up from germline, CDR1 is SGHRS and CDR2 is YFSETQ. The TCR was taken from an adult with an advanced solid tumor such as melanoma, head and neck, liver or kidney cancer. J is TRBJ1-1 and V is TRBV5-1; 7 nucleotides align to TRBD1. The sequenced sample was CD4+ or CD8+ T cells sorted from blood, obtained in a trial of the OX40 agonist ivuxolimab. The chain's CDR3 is CASSNDRASMNTEAFF. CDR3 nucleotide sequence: TGCGCCAGCAGCAACGACAGGGCCTCCATGAACACTGAAGCTTTCTTT.